This TCR beta chain appears in the sequencing data of a study of radiation and T cells in renal cell carcinoma. Noted time point: blood 4 weeks post-SBRT, at nephrectomy. Treatment given: 15 Gy SBRT to primary tumor, nephrectomy 4 weeks later. Nephrectomy followed 15 Gy stereotactic body radiation by 4 weeks. Serial blood draws occurred at baseline and 2 and 4 weeks post-SBRT. Only in-frame clones appear in the TCRdb table, and some are missing; sequencing was by immunoSEQ multiplex PCR. The sample contains roughly 160,000 clones, 88% of which appear only once. CDR3 length: 14 amino acids. The J segment lost 2 bases and the V segment lost 5 bases, leaving 5 bases of the junction unmatched. Germline V gene data show CDR1 as PRHDT and CDR2 as FYEKMQ (reference sequence).

The receptor was derived from a woman between 50 and 59 years old with renal cell carcinoma. This specimen was blood, taken from a patient whose treatment included radiotherapy and nephrectomy. The chain recombines TRBV13 with TRBJ1-2, with 7 positions matching TRBD1. The CDR3 loop reads CASSTRQGNYGYTF. DNA of the CDR3: TGTGCCAGCAGCACGCGACAGGGAAACTATGGCTACACCTTC. Looking up the rest from reference TRBV13 and TRBJ1-2 gives the full variable domain: AAGVIQSPRHLIKEKRETATLKCYPIPRHDTVYWYQQGPGQDPQFLISFYEKMQSDKGSIPDRFSAQQFSDYHSELNMSSLELGDSALYFCASSTRQGNYGYTFGSGTRLTVV.